A single sample gave rise to the 13 T cell receptor beta chains below, sequenced in a study of T cells after yellow fever vaccination. TCRdb called the 5' RACE reads again in MiXCR, with one record for every CDR3 protein. The sample holds about 330,000 distinct CDR3 sequences, roughly 8.4% seen once. The source was PBMCs, collected about 41 days after the first yellow fever vaccination. Receptors originate from a man between 18 and 35 years old who received the YFV17D yellow fever vaccine.

The V gene is TRBV29-1, the J gene TRBJ1-2, with TRBD1 as a possible D gene (5 bases). The V end lost 1 base, the J end lost 5 bases, and 11 bases lay between the germline ends. The germline V gene encodes CDR1 SQVTM and CDR2 ANQGSEA. This CDR3 spans 13 amino acids. CDR3 nucleotides: TGCAGCGTTGAAGGACAGACTATGTATGGCTACACCTTC. Translation gives CSVEGQTMYGYTF.

This chain joins TRBV7-8 and TRBJ2-7; D ambiguous. V gave up 3 bases and J gave up 0 bases, with 9 bases separating them. CDR1 and CDR2 from the germline V gene are SGHVS and FQNEAQ. CDR3 size: 14 residues. The CDR3 loop reads CASSFSIDSYEQYF. In DNA, the CDR3 is TGTGCCAGCAGCTTCTCGATAGACTCCTACGAGCAGTACTTC.

This clonotype was counted a few times. This chain uses TRBV12-3 or TRBV12-4 with TRBJ2-7; 8 nucleotides line up with TRBD1. V trimming: 5 bases; J trimming: 5 bases; junction bases outside the gene matches: 11. The length of the CDR3 is 15 residues. The CDR3 protein is CASSHRTGPWDEQYF. CDR3 bases: TGTGCCAGCAGTCACCGGACAGGGCCTTGGGACGAGCAGTACTTC.

The chain carries TRBV2 and TRBJ2-2; TRBD2 might be the D (6 bases). Germline loops: CDR1 SNHLY, CDR2 FYNNEI. The CDR3 length is 15 residues. V was cut by 2 bases and J by 1 base, with 8 bases left in between. The CDR3 spells CASSESGRNTGELFF. The CDR3 coding sequence is TGTGCCAGCAGTGAATCCGGGAGGAACACCGGGGAGCTGTTTTTT. Full variable domain (remainder filled in from reference TRBV2 and TRBJ2-2): EPEVTQTPSHQVTQMGQEVILRCVPISNHLYFYWYRQILGQKVEFLVSFYNNEISEKSEIFDDQFSVERPDGSNFTLKIRSTKLEDSAMYFCASSESGRNTGELFFGEGSRLTVL.

This chain links TRBV6-5 with TRBJ1-2, with D hard to call. This CDR3 has 15 residues. Looked up from germline, CDR1 is MNHEY and CDR2 is SVGAGI. V lost 0 bases and J 0 bases, leaving 8 bases between the germline ends. The CDR3 here is CASSYSGQTNYGYTF. CDR3 coding DNA: TGTGCCAGCAGTTACTCAGGGCAGACTAACTATGGCTACACCTTC.

This clonotype was picked up a small number of times. The chain uses TRBV4-2 and TRBJ1-6; D call uncertain. This CDR3 comprises 17 residues. Germline V gives CDR1 LGHNA, CDR2 YNFKEQ. V lost 1 base and J 8 bases, leaving 18 bases between the germline ends. CDR3 sequence reads: CASSQVGIQSRYSPLHF. In DNA, the CDR3 is TGTGCCAGCAGCCAAGTCGGGATACAGAGCCGTTATTCACCCCTCCACTTT.

This chain links TRBV12-3 or TRBV12-4 with TRBJ1-1; D is possibly TRBD1 (6 bases). This CDR3 is 16 amino acids long. Trimming took off 4 bases at V and 0 bases at J, with 15 bases between the two ends. For the CDR3, the DNA is TGTGCCAGCAGTTACCCCCAGGGGCGGGTGAACACTGAAGCTTTCTTT. It specifies CASSYPQGRVNTEAFF.

The chain has TRBV19 and TRBJ2-5; possibly TRBD1 or TRBD2 for D (5 bases each). Germline assignment: CDR1 LNHDA and CDR2 SQIVND (reference sequence). Trimming left V 6 bases short and J 5 bases short, with 13 bases between. CDR3 size: 13 residues. CDR3 amino acids: CASRGRRRETQYF. In DNA form, the CDR3 reads TGTGCCAGTAGGGGACGTCGACGGGAGACCCAGTACTTC.

The chain carries TRBV6-5 and TRBJ2-2; tentatively, D is TRBD2 (7 bases). Trimming stripped 0 bases from V and 1 base from J, with 12 bases between. This CDR3 region has 17 residues. Germline V gives CDR1 MNHEY, CDR2 SVGAGI. CDR3 protein: CASSYSSGGQNTGELFF. The CDR3 nucleotides are TGTGCCAGCAGTTACTCCTCGGGGGGCCAGAACACCGGGGAGCTGTTTTTT.

This clonotype was found a few times. The chain employs TRBV5-1 and TRBJ2-3; 14 nucleotides agree with TRBD2. The germline CDR1 and CDR2 sequences are SGHRS and YFSETQ. The CDR3 runs 17 residues. V shed 0 bases and J 6 bases; nucleotides not matched to a gene: 6. CDR3 loop: CASSLAGTSGGRDTQYF. CDR3 bases: TGCGCCAGCAGCTTGGCCGGGACTAGCGGGGGTAGGGATACGCAGTATTTT.

This clonotype was detected ten times or more. V is TRBV5-1 and J is TRBJ1-1, with D possibly matching TRBD1 (6 bases). V was trimmed by 0 bases and J by 0 bases, leaving 15 bases between them. Germline-derived CDR1 and CDR2 are SGHRS and YFSETQ. The CDR3 extends over 17 amino acids. The CDR3 reads CASSLGTGGRMNTEAFF. CDR3 nucleotide sequence: TGCGCCAGCAGCTTGGGGACGGGGGGGCGAATGAACACTGAAGCTTTCTTT.

Details on this clonotype: At one boundary the junction diverges from the germline segment, which might be a read error. The chain carries TRBV29-1 and TRBJ1-2; D is uncertain. Germline assignment: CDR1 SQVTM and CDR2 ANQGSEA. The CDR3 runs to 10 residues. This CDR3 reads CSVAPGPGAF. DNA of the CDR3: TGCAGCGTTGCCCCCGGCCCAGGCGCCTTC.

This clonotype was seen more than once but under ten times. This sequence joins TRBV11-2 and TRBJ2-5; a weak D match, TRBD2 (5 bases). Trimming took 5 bases from V and 3 from J, leaving 13 bases between them. Germline loops: CDR1 SGHAT, CDR2 FQNNGV. CDR3 length equals 14 residues. For the CDR3, the DNA is TGTGCCAGCAGCCCCCTCGAGGGCGAAGAGACCCAGTACTTC. Protein sequence: CASSPLEGEETQYF.